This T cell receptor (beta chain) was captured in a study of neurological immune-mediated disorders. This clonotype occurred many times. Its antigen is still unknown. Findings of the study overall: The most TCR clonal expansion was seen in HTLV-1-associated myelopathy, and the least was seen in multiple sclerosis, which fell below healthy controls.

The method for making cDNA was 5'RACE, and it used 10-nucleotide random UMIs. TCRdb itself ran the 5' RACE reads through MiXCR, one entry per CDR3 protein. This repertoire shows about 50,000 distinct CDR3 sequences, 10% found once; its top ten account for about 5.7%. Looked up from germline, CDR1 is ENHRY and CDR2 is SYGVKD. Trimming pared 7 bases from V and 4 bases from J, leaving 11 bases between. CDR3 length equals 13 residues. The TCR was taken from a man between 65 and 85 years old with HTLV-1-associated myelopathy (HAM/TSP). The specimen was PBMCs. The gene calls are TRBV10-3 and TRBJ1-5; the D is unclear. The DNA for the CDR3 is TGTGCCATCACAGCCGACGCAAATCAGCCCCAGCATTTT. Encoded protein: CAITADANQPQHF.